This TCR beta chain was captured in a study of T cell responses to AZD1222 COVID-19 vaccine. This clone was seen just once. Its specificity is unknown. Some clones are missing from TCRdb's copy, which holds only in-frame ones; the method was immunoSEQ multiplex PCR. In the table there are 90,000 to 120,000 clones, around 90% of which are singletons. Study results and limitations: Baseline seropositivity occurred in only a handful of AZD1222 recipients. Regions 160-218 and 743-854 dominated among vaccine-associated CD4 TCRs spanning spike. A mostly white British donor set with more females was recruited, and clonal diversity was possibly underestimated. In all cases, repertoires were sampled only after the peak T cell response.

The CDR3 loop spans 13 amino acids. V dropped 6 bases and J dropped 5; count of bases not matched to a gene: 4. Germline assignment: CDR1 MNHNY and CDR2 SVGAGI (reference sequence). The input for sequencing was peripheral blood, taken 28 days after the second AZD1222 dose. The chain is built from TRBV6-6 and TRBJ1-5, with 7 bases that match TRBD1. The TCR sequence derives from an adult who received the AZD1222 COVID-19 vaccine. The CDR3 bases are TGTGCCAGCAGCTCTCAGGGGGATCAGCCCCAGCATTTT. Translating it yields CASSSQGDQPQHF.